This TCR beta chain was sequenced in a study of a mutant IDH1 vaccine in newly diagnosed glioma. Overall study context: Investigators started vaccination 4-6 weeks after radiotherapy alone, or with temozolomide cycles. Treated patients, averaging about 40 years, were roughly 60% male and around 40% female.

Sequencing was performed with immunoSEQ multiplex PCR; in TCRdb, only in-frame clones are kept and a portion is missing. Counted here are 60,000 or so clones, 84% occurring once; the ten biggest clones make up about 4.2%. A note on this clone: Its antigen is currently unknown.

Time point specified: week 35, safety follow-up. What each vaccine dose contained was 300 ug of mutant IDH1 20-mer peptide, accompanied by topical imiquimod. This sequence originates from a young man with glioma. Here the sequenced sample was PBMCs, taken from a glioma patient whose treatment included an IDH1 peptide vaccine.

CDR3 sequence: CASSLGDEHNEQFF. CDR3 nucleotide sequence: TGCGCCAGCAGCTTGGGGGACGAGCACAATGAGCAGTTCTTC. The chain combines TRBV5-1 with TRBJ2-1; D is possibly TRBD1 or TRBD2 (5 bases each). This CDR3 comprises 14 residues. Between the trimmed V and J ends, which lost 0 bases and 5 bases, there was a span of 9 bases. Germline lookup yields CDR1 SGHRS and CDR2 YFSETQ.